A single T cell receptor beta chain is shown here with its context. Its antigen remains unidentified. The entry originates in a study of cytomegalovirus exposure and HLA in healthy donors. PCR was performed using 60 Vbeta and 13 Jbeta primers. Assay used: immunoSEQ multiplex PCR; TCRdb lists only in-frame clones, some missing. There are some 50,000 clones in the sample, with about 1% held by the top ten. Study conclusions and caveats: In a later analysis, the majority of CMV-associated beta chains seemingly showed HLA restriction.

The TCR originated in a woman between 35 and 50 years old in good health and CMV-seronegative. The sample comprised PBMCs.

CDR3 region: CASSQDRGNTIYF. DNA for the CDR3: TGTGCCAGCAGCCAGGACAGGGGAAACACCATATATTTT. The chain combines TRBV7-3 with TRBJ1-3; 7 bases line up with TRBD1. CDR1 is SGHTA and CDR2 is FQGTGA in the germline V gene. CDR3 length equals 13 residues. Trimming removed 5 bases from V and 4 bases from J; junction bases left unmatched: 2.